The 18 T cell receptor beta chains presented below share a single source sample, sequenced in a study of T cell responses to AZD1222 COVID-19 vaccine. Data came from immunoSEQ multiplex PCR; TCRdb stores just in-frame clones and leaves some out. Among about 48,000 clones, 80% to 90% were seen once, and the ten largest hold around 6.5%. This material consisted of peripheral blood, taken 28 days after the second AZD1222 dose. All receptors come from an adult who received the AZD1222 COVID-19 vaccine.

This clone was seen a handful of times. The chain has TRBV7-9 and TRBJ1-2; 11 bases are shared with TRBD1. The ends lost 5 bases at V and 8 bases at J; junction bases unmatched: 7. CDR3 length: 14 residues. Germline V lookup: CDR1 SEHNR, CDR2 FQNEAQ (reference sequence). The CDR3 nucleotides are TGTGCCAGCAGCCCGGGACAGGGGGTTGCGGGCTACACCTTC. It yields the protein CASSPGQGVAGYTF.

This sequence joins TRBV28 and TRBJ1-1; no reliable D call. The germline gives CDR1 MDHEN, CDR2 SYDVKM. This CDR3 has 14 residues. Between the trimmed V and J ends, which lost 6 bases and 1 base, there was a span of 12 bases. The CDR3 region has the DNA TGTGCCAGCAGACCCGGACGGCCGAACACTGAAGCTTTCTTT. Translation: CASRPGRPNTEAFF.

J is TRBJ1-4 and V is TRBV28; D is perhaps TRBD1 (6 bases). V gave up 3 bases and J gave up 6 bases, with 14 bases separating them. Germline-derived CDR1 and CDR2 are MDHEN and SYDVKM. This CDR3 region has 15 residues. CDR3 sequence (DNA): TGTGCCAGCAGTTTTGACGGGGGCGGTGATGAAAAACTGTTTTTT. As protein: CASSFDGGGDEKLFF.

The rearrangement links TRBV28 to TRBJ2-7, with 14 bases identical to TRBD2. CDR3 size: 17 residues. CDR1 is MDHEN, CDR2 SYDVKM, per germline. The J segment lost 2 bases and the V segment lost 3 bases, leaving 6 bases of the junction unmatched. The DNA of the CDR3 is TGTGCCAGCAGTTTTCCGGGACTAGCGGGAGAGACCTACGAGCAGTACTTC. Protein: CASSFPGLAGETYEQYF.

This chain joins TRBV18 and TRBJ2-3; unclear D gene. The CDR3 is 14 residues long. V lost 0 bases, J lost 6 bases, and 10 bases lay in between. CDR1 KGHSH and CDR2 LQKENI come from the germline V gene. CDR3 sequence (DNA): TGTGCCAGCTCACCACCCGGGTACTGGGATACGCAGTATTTT. Its translation: CASSPPGYWDTQYF.

V is TRBV6-4 and J is TRBJ1-1, with 7 bases fitting TRBD1. CDR3 length: 15 amino acids. Germline CDR1 is MRHNA and CDR2 is SNTAGT. V was pared by 8 bases and J by 0 bases, with 9 bases of the junction left unmatched. The CDR3 loop reads CASEGTVTLNTEAFF. CDR3 in DNA: TGTGCCAGCGAGGGGACAGTTACTCTGAACACTGAAGCTTTCTTT.

The V and J genes are TRBV28 and TRBJ1-6; perhaps TRBD1 as D (6 bases). Trimming pared 6 bases from V and 2 bases from J, leaving 8 bases between. Germline V CDR1 and CDR2: MDHEN, SYDVKM. This CDR3 spans 14 amino acids. The CDR3, as DNA: TGTGCCAGCAGCGGACAGACCTATAATTCACCCCTCCACTTT. Amino acids: CASSGQTYNSPLHF.

The chain combines TRBV5-6 with TRBJ1-1; a weak D match, TRBD1 (5 bases). Germline V gives CDR1 SGHDT, CDR2 YYEEEE. The V gene lost 4 bases and the J gene lost 0 bases, with 10 bases spanning the gap. The CDR3 is 14 amino acids. CDR3: CASSPGRMNTEAFF. In DNA, the CDR3 is TGTGCCAGCAGCCCGGGACGGATGAACACTGAAGCTTTCTTT.

This chain links TRBV5-1 with TRBJ2-1; 7 positions agree with TRBD2. J gave up 5 bases and V 7 bases, and 9 bases lay outside the gene matches. Germline V gene sequence: CDR1 SGHRS, CDR2 YFSETQ. The CDR3 is 14 residues long. CDR3 nucleotides: TGCGCCAGCTCCCGGAGCGGGGCTGACAATGAGCAGTTCTTC. Translation: CASSRSGADNEQFF.

The chain has TRBV5-7 and TRBJ1-5; 8 nucleotides agree with TRBD1. TRBV5-7 belongs to the ORF category, with a function that is uncertain. J gave up 5 bases and V 1 base, and 11 bases lay outside the gene matches. The CDR3 totals 17 residues. The CDR3 loop reads CASSLITGGPSDQPQHF. The CDR3, as DNA: TGTGCCAGCAGCTTGATTACAGGGGGTCCTTCGGATCAGCCCCAGCATTTT.

The chain joins TRBV27 to TRBJ2-1; a possible D gene is TRBD1 (7 bases). The CDR3 totals 16 residues. CDR1 MNHEY and CDR2 SMNVEV come from the germline V gene (reference sequence). V lost 6 bases, J lost 6 bases, and 21 bases lay in between. The CDR3 sequence is CASSRDRAGHGNEQFF. The CDR3 DNA sequence: TGTGCCAGCAGCCGTGACAGGGCGGGGCACGGCAATGAGCAGTTCTTC.

The CDR3 bases are TGTGCCACCGGGACAACCCTGACCGGGGAGCTGTTTTTT. This codes for CATGTTLTGELFF. The V gene is TRBV27, the J gene TRBJ2-2, with D possibly matching TRBD1 (6 bases). Germline CDR1 and CDR2: MNHEY and SMNVEV (reference sequence). V lost 10 bases to trimming and J lost 5 bases, with 14 bases between them. The CDR3 is made up of 13 amino acids.

This clone appeared a few times. This chain connects TRBV7-2 to TRBJ1-2; D not certain. Germline assignment: CDR1 SGHTA and CDR2 FQGNSA. V dropped 2 bases and J dropped 2 bases, with 9 bases sitting between them. The CDR3 spans 14 residues. The CDR3 reads CASSLRRNNYGYTF. The DNA for the CDR3 is TGTGCCAGCAGCTTACGACGGAACAACTATGGCTACACCTTC.

The chain uses TRBV27 and TRBJ2-2; no definite D call. V lost 7 bases to trimming and J lost 5 bases, with 20 bases between them. Germline CDR1 MNHEY, CDR2 SMNVEV (reference sequence). The CDR3 sequence is 16 residues long. DNA for the CDR3: TGTGCCAGCACCAGTTCAAGGAACGGGTGGACCGGGGAGCTGTTTTTT. Encoded protein: CASTSSRNGWTGELFF.

This clone showed up just a few times. The chain couples TRBV6-5 to TRBJ2-7; D is uncertain. Germline loops: CDR1 MNHEY, CDR2 SVGAGI. This CDR3 comprises 10 residues. Between the trimmed V and J ends, which lost 11 bases and 4 bases, there was a span of 9 bases. In DNA, the CDR3 is TGTGCCGCCTCCCTGTACGAGCAGTACTTC. The encoded protein is CAASLYEQYF.

The V and J genes are TRBV20-1 and TRBJ2-1; D remains ambiguous. The CDR3 is 11 residues long. V was pared by 6 bases and J by 7 bases, with 10 bases between. CDR1 is DFQATT and CDR2 is SNEGSKA in the germline V gene (reference sequence). The CDR3 DNA reads as TGCAGTGCCCGACAAGGGAATGAGCAGTTCTTC. Translated: CSARQGNEQFF.

This chain links TRBV10-3 with TRBJ2-7; 7 bases agree with TRBD1. J was trimmed by 4 bases and V by 2 bases; bases with no gene match: 5. CDR1 ENHRY and CDR2 SYGVKD come from the germline V gene. The CDR3 is 14 amino acids. This chain's CDR3 is CAISEPGTDYEQYF. CDR3 DNA: TGTGCCATCAGTGAGCCGGGGACAGATTACGAGCAGTACTTC.

The chain combines TRBV15 with TRBJ2-1; D is possibly TRBD1 (5 bases). This CDR3 is 15 amino acids long. The germline CDR1 and CDR2 sequences are LNHNV and YYDKDF (reference sequence). V shed 5 bases and J shed 4 bases, with 15 bases lying between them. The CDR3 protein is CATSPDSALYNEQFF. The CDR3 DNA sequence: TGTGCCACCAGCCCCGACAGTGCGCTTTACAATGAGCAGTTCTTC.